Shown below are 25 T cell receptor beta chains from a single sample sequenced in a study of human T cells and chemical hapten exposure listed by TCRdb under 2021. In the paper's terms, the time point label means: patch test 1, 2 weeks after DPC sensitization. The treatment or condition tag for this specimen amounts to: therapeutic diphenylcyclopropenone sensitization with weekly scalp DPC. Library generation was performed with RACE. The data were produced on a NextSeq 500. The raw public data were reprocessed by TCRdb itself: fastp quality trimming at Q25, MiXCR clonotype calling, in-frame beta chains only. Every CDR3 protein is listed once, alongside the most common genes and DNA of its rows. In all, the sample holds 180,000 or so distinct CDR3 sequences, and under 25% of those were seen once. Under 7% of the sample is in the top ten clones. The input for sequencing was whole blood, taken in connection with sensitization to the hapten diphenylcyclopropenone (DPC). The receptor source for this set is a woman aged 45-59 years with alopecia areata. Some clones in this sample may be carry-over from other donors' samples.

This clonotype was counted a few times. V and J are TRBV9 and TRBJ2-3; 7 nucleotides match TRBD2. V gave up 3 bases and J gave up 10 bases; unmatched junction bases: 2. This CDR3 comprises 11 residues. Per the germline V gene, CDR1 is SGDLS and CDR2 is YYNGEE. In DNA, the CDR3 is TGTGCCAGCAGCGCCAGCGGGGCGCAGTATTTT. Protein: CASSASGAQYF.

With regard to this clonotype: Its ends do not fully match the called genes, so a read error is possible. The CDR3 reads CAISHGLSEAFF. Written as DNA, the CDR3 is TGTGCCATCAGTCACGGACTCTCTGAGGCTTTCTTT. The V gene is TRBV10-3, the J gene TRBJ1-1; D ambiguous. The CDR3 extends over 12 amino acids. Germline V CDR1 and CDR2: ENHRY, SYGVKD.

The rearrangement joins TRBV30 to TRBJ2-7, with 11 bases lining up with TRBD2. This CDR3 is 14 amino acids long. Germline V lookup: CDR1 GTSNPN, CDR2 SVGIG (reference sequence). Germline trimming cut 5 bases from V and 3 bases from J; bases unmatched to any gene: 6. CDR3 residues: CAWSGTSGGYEQYF. As DNA, the CDR3 is TGTGCCTGGTCGGGGACTAGCGGTGGCTACGAGCAGTACTTC. Drawing the rest from reference TRBV30 and TRBJ2-7, the complete variable domain is SQTIHQWPATLVQPVGSPLSLECTVEGTSNPNLYWYRQAAGRGLQLLFYSVGIGQISSEVPQNLSASRPQDRQFILSSKKLLLSDSGFYLCAWSGTSGGYEQYFGPGTRLTVT.

This clonotype has more than one count but fewer than ten. The chain recombines TRBV7-2 with TRBJ2-3; unclear D gene. V lost 0 bases to trimming and J lost 8 bases, with 6 bases between them. The CDR3 contains 12 residues. Germline CDR1 reads SGHTA; CDR2 reads FQGNSA. This CDR3 reads CASSLALLTQYF. The CDR3, as DNA: TGTGCCAGCAGCTTAGCCCTACTTACGCAGTATTTT.

This clonotype was recorded a few times. CDR3 sequence reads: CASSATASGNTIYF. The CDR3 nucleotides are TGTGCCAGCAGCGCAACAGCGTCTGGAAACACCATATATTTT. This chain joins TRBV7-9 and TRBJ1-3; D unclear. CDR1 SEHNR and CDR2 FQNEAQ come from the germline V gene (reference sequence). The V and J ends lost 5 bases and 1 base respectively, with 9 bases between them. This CDR3 region has 14 residues.

The chain combines TRBV5-1 with TRBJ1-1, with 10 bases fitting TRBD1. The CDR3 totals 14 residues. CDR1 SGHRS and CDR2 YFSETQ come from the germline V gene. The V and J ends lost 4 bases and 3 bases, in that order; junction bases with no gene match: 3. This chain's CDR3 is CASSQTGGYTEAFF. DNA of the CDR3: TGCGCCAGCAGCCAGACAGGGGGCTACACTGAAGCTTTCTTT. The variable domain in full, with the rest retrieved from reference TRBV5-1 and TRBJ1-1, is KAGVTQTPRYLIKTRGQQVTLSCSPISGHRSVSWYQQTPGQGLQFLFEYFSETQRNKGNFPGRFSGRQFSNSRSEMNVSTLELGDSALYLCASSQTGGYTEAFFGQGTRLTVV.

This clonotype was seen only a few times. The rearrangement joins TRBV5-1 to TRBJ2-5; TRBD2 aligns across 12 bases. Germline CDR1 and CDR2: SGHRS and YFSETQ. CDR3 length: 17 amino acids. The junction had 8 bases not matched to a gene; V was cut back by 4 bases and J by 1 base. The CDR3: CASSPRLAGARQETQYF. As DNA, the CDR3 is TGCGCCAGCAGCCCAAGACTAGCGGGAGCCCGCCAAGAGACCCAGTACTTC.

V usage is TRBV5-1 and J usage is TRBJ1-4; 7 bases align to TRBD1. Losses at the gene ends were 2 bases for V and 6 bases for J; bases not matched to a gene: 1. Germline V gene data show CDR1 as SGHRS and CDR2 as YFSETQ. The CDR3 totals 13 residues. CDR3 sequence: CASSLQGYEKLFF. In DNA, the CDR3 is TGCGCCAGCAGCTTACAGGGGTATGAAAAACTGTTTTTT. The full variable domain, with the rest looked up from reference TRBV5-1 and TRBJ1-4, is KAGVTQTPRYLIKTRGQQVTLSCSPISGHRSVSWYQQTPGQGLQFLFEYFSETQRNKGNFPGRFSGRQFSNSRSEMNVSTLELGDSALYLCASSLQGYEKLFFGSGTQLSVL.

Only a few counts were recorded for this clonotype. The chain links TRBV29-1 to TRBJ1-1, with 7 bases lining up with TRBD1. Germline values: CDR1 SQVTM, CDR2 ANQGSEA. The CDR3 is 14 residues long. The ends lost 3 bases at V and 0 bases at J; junction bases unmatched: 4. CDR3 bases: TGCAGCGTTGATAAGACAGGGATGAACACTGAAGCTTTCTTT. Amino acids: CSVDKTGMNTEAFF.

The sample holds many counts of this clonotype. V is TRBV10-3 and J is TRBJ2-3; 9 bases are shared with TRBD2. Germline V CDR1 and CDR2: ENHRY, SYGVKD. V was pared by 6 bases and J by 1 base, with 2 bases of the junction left unmatched. The CDR3 length is 14 residues. DNA for the CDR3: TGTGCCATCAGGAGGACTAGCGGCACAGATACGCAGTATTTT. It specifies CAIRRTSGTDTQYF.

This chain links TRBV5-8 with TRBJ2-3, with TRBD2 as a possible D gene (7 bases). V was pared by 1 base and J by 6 bases, with 12 bases between. Germline CDR1 reads SGHTS; CDR2 reads YDEGEE. The CDR3 spans 14 residues. The CDR3 loop reads CASSLRGAGDTQYF. The CDR3 region has the DNA TGTGCCAGCAGCTTGCGGGGGGCCGGGGATACGCAGTATTTT.

The chain is built from TRBV27 and TRBJ2-7; D may be TRBD1 or TRBD2 (5 bases each). Trimming left V 4 bases short and J 4 bases short, with 14 bases between. CDR3 size: 14 residues. CDR1 is MNHEY, CDR2 SMNVEV, per germline (reference sequence). DNA for the CDR3: TGTGCCAGCAGTTCCCGGACGGGACCTTACGAGCAGTACTTC. This translates into CASSSRTGPYEQYF.

This clonotype has more than one count but fewer than ten. CDR3 bases: TGTGCCAGCAGTCGGGGCGGGAGTCCAGATACGCAGTATTTT. Translated: CASSRGGSPDTQYF. The chain links TRBV6-5 to TRBJ2-3; 7 nucleotides line up with TRBD2. The CDR3 has 14 residues. Germline V gene sequence: CDR1 MNHEY, CDR2 SVGAGI. The ends lost 5 bases at V and 4 bases at J; junction bases unmatched: 6.

This clonotype was observed a few times. The chain carries TRBV29-1 and TRBJ2-5; TRBD1 is a possible D gene (5 bases). CDR3 length: 12 residues. Per the germline V gene, CDR1 is SQVTM and CDR2 is ANQGSEA. Trimming pared 4 bases from V and 3 bases from J, leaving 9 bases between. This CDR3 reads CSVADSKETQYF. The CDR3 nucleotides read TGCAGCGTTGCAGACAGTAAAGAGACCCAGTACTTC.

The chain couples TRBV7-9 to TRBJ2-3, with D unresolved. Trimming left V 4 bases short and J 15 bases short, with 20 bases between. The length of the CDR3 is 13 residues. Germline assignment: CDR1 SEHNR and CDR2 FQNEAQ (reference sequence). CDR3 coding DNA: TGTGCCAGCAGCTGGCTTAGTCAGGCCGTGGAATATTTT. This translates into CASSWLSQAVEYF. Full variable domain (rest looked up from reference TRBV7-9 and TRBJ2-3): DTGVSQNPRHKITKRGQNVTFRCDPISEHNRLYWYRQTLGQGPEFLTYFQNEAQLEKSRLLSDRFSAERPKGSFSTLEIQRTEQGDSAMYLCASSWLSQAVEYFGPGTRLTVL.

This clonotype occurred a few times. This chain links TRBV11-2 with TRBJ1-4, with D possibly TRBD1 on 6 matching bases. Germline V gene lookup returns CDR1 SGHAT and CDR2 FQNNGV. The CDR3 is 15 amino acids. Trimming took 1 base from V and 14 from J, leaving 20 bases between them. Here the CDR3 DNA reads TGTGCCAGCAGCTTAGGGCAGTTCATGGGACAAGGGCTGTTTTTT. It is translated as CASSLGQFMGQGLFF. The variable domain in full, completed from reference TRBV11-2 and TRBJ1-4, reads EAGVAQSPRYKIIEKRQSVAFWCNPISGHATLYWYQQILGQGPKLLIQFQNNGVVDDSQLPKDRFSAERLKGVDSTLKIQPAKLEDSAVYLCASSLGQFMGQGLFFGSGTQLSVL.

This clonotype has more than one count but fewer than ten. The chain joins TRBV4-2 to TRBJ2-5; 10 bases are shared with TRBD2. The germline V gene encodes CDR1 LGHNA and CDR2 YNFKEQ. V shed 1 base, J shed 2 bases, and the junction held 10 bases outside the gene matches. This CDR3 is built from 18 residues. The CDR3 nucleotides are TGTGCCAGCAGCCAAGGGTCCCTAGCGGGAGTTGAACAAGAGACCCAGTACTTC. Protein: CASSQGSLAGVEQETQYF.

Only a few counts were recorded for this clonotype. V gene TRBV5-1 combines with J gene TRBJ2-7; no firm D call. Germline assignment: CDR1 SGHRS and CDR2 YFSETQ. This CDR3 has 17 amino acids. The V gene lost 4 bases and the J gene lost 0 bases, with 20 bases spanning the gap. The CDR3 nucleotides are TGCGCCAGCAGCCCTGGAATGGCGTTAAGGAGCTCCTACGAGCAGTACTTC. It encodes CASSPGMALRSSYEQYF.

This clonotype was counted a few times. This sequence joins TRBV6-1 and TRBJ1-1; 8 bases align to TRBD1. The CDR3 is made up of 17 amino acids. V gave up 3 bases and J gave up 1 base; unmatched junction bases: 10. CDR1 and CDR2 from the germline V gene are MNHNS and SASEGT. This CDR3 reads CASSDLQGQGANTEAFF. CDR3 sequence (DNA): TGTGCCAGCAGTGACTTACAGGGCCAGGGGGCGAACACTGAAGCTTTCTTT.

In this sample, this clonotype turned up a few times. The J gene is TRBJ2-1, the V gene TRBV7-9; D gene uncertain. This CDR3 region has 12 residues. Germline CDR1 is SEHNR and CDR2 is FQNEAQ (reference sequence). Trimming left V 2 bases short and J 9 bases short, with 8 bases between. Written as DNA, the CDR3 is TGTGCCAGCAGCTTAACCCCGATTGAGCAGTTCTTC. Its translation: CASSLTPIEQFF. Full variable domain (remainder filled in from reference TRBV7-9 and TRBJ2-1): DTGVSQNPRHKITKRGQNVTFRCDPISEHNRLYWYRQTLGQGPEFLTYFQNEAQLEKSRLLSDRFSAERPKGSFSTLEIQRTEQGDSAMYLCASSLTPIEQFFGPGTRLTVL.

This clonotype was recorded a few times. The chain links TRBV6-2 or TRBV6-3 to TRBJ1-3; D is undetermined. From germline, CDR1 is MNHEY and CDR2 SVGEGT. V lost 2 bases, J lost 4 bases, and 9 bases lay in between. This CDR3 is 14 amino acids long. This CDR3 reads CASSYELPGNTIYF. In DNA form, the CDR3 reads TGTGCCAGCAGTTACGAGCTCCCAGGAAACACCATATATTTT.

This clonotype was found a few times. The V call is TRBV6-6, the J call TRBJ2-6; D unresolved. CDR1 is MNHNY, CDR2 SVGAGI, per germline (reference sequence). Trimming left V 7 bases short and J 0 bases short, with 7 bases between. The CDR3 length is 14 residues. The DNA of the CDR3 is TGTGCCAGCACGGAGTACTCTGGGGCCAACGTCCTGACTTTC. The encoded protein is CASTEYSGANVLTF.

DNA of the CDR3: TGTGCCAGCATCTCCCGGCGGTTCCGGTTGGGTAAAGCTTTCTTT. It codes for CASISRRFRLGKAFF. This chain connects TRBV28 to TRBJ1-1; D gene ambiguous. This CDR3 comprises 15 residues. CDR1 is MDHEN and CDR2 is SYDVKM in the germline V gene. V was cut by 7 bases and J by 9 bases, with 24 bases left in between.

The chain recombines TRBV6-1 with TRBJ1-5, with D possibly being TRBD1 (5 bases). CDR1 is MNHNS, CDR2 SASEGT, per germline. This CDR3 is 15 amino acids long. V was pared by 0 bases and J by 2 bases, with 8 bases between. CDR3 amino acids: CASSEAGGGNQPQHF. Here the CDR3 DNA reads TGTGCCAGCAGTGAAGCGGGAGGGGGCAATCAGCCCCAGCATTTT.

This clonotype has only a few counts. The chain employs TRBV5-1 and TRBJ1-2; D gene ambiguous. CDR1 and CDR2 (germline): SGHRS, YFSETQ. This CDR3 is 14 amino acids long. Trimming left V 3 bases short and J 2 bases short, with 11 bases between. CDR3: CASSYWTVNYGYTF. The CDR3 DNA reads TGCGCCAGCAGCTACTGGACGGTCAACTATGGCTACACCTTC.